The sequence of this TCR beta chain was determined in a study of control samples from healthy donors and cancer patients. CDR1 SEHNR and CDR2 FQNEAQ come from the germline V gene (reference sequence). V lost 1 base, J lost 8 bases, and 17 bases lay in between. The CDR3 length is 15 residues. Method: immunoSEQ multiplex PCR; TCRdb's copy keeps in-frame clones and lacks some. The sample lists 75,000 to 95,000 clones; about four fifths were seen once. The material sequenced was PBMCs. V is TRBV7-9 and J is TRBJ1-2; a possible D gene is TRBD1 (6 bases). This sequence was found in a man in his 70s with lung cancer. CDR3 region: CASSLDWGTRAGYTF. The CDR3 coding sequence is TGTGCCAGCAGCTTAGATTGGGGGACACGGGCGGGCTACACCTTC.